These 10 T cell receptor beta chains were sequenced from one sample in a study of blood T cell repertoires in COVID-19. Data came from immunoSEQ multiplex PCR; TCRdb stores just in-frame clones and leaves some out. This table holds more than 100,000 clones, 87% found once. The sequenced sample consisted of peripheral blood. These receptors were obtained from a man aged 50 or older with active COVID-19.

CDR3 bases: TGTGCCAGCTCACCACGTTGGACGGGAGCCACCTACGAGCAGTACTTC. Protein sequence: CASSPRWTGATYEQYF. The J gene is TRBJ2-7, the V gene TRBV18; a possible D gene is TRBD2 (6 bases). CDR3 length: 16 residues. V dropped 1 base and J dropped 2 bases, with 15 bases sitting between them. Germline V gene sequence: CDR1 KGHSH, CDR2 LQKENI.

The chain is built from TRBV5-1 and TRBJ2-3; 8 positions agree with TRBD2. V shed 5 bases and J 1 base; nucleotides not matched to a gene: 6. The CDR3 is made up of 15 amino acids. CDR1 is SGHRS, CDR2 YFSETQ, per germline. CDR3 nucleotide sequence: TGCGCCAGCAGAAATAGCGGGGCGGGCACAGATACGCAGTATTTT. Translated: CASRNSGAGTDTQYF.

The rearrangement links TRBV5-1 to TRBJ2-7; 9 bases align to TRBD1. Germline CDR1 is SGHRS and CDR2 is YFSETQ. There are 15 residues in the CDR3. V lost 4 bases and J lost 2; bases outside the gene matches: 7. CDR3 DNA: TGCGCCAGCAGCATAAACAGGGGGCCCACCTACGAGCAGTACTTC. As protein: CASSINRGPTYEQYF.

This chain connects TRBV10-3 to TRBJ2-7; 11 bases line up with TRBD1. V lost 5 bases to trimming and J lost 9 bases; unmatched junction nucleotides: 9. CDR3 length: 14 amino acids. Germline CDR1 and CDR2: ENHRY and SYGVKD. CDR3 residues: CAISPGQGEYRQYF. Written as DNA, the CDR3 is TGTGCCATCAGTCCGGGACAGGGGGAATATCGGCAGTACTTC.

This chain connects TRBV7-9 to TRBJ2-3, with 7 bases aligning to TRBD1. The CDR3 consists of 15 residues. J gave up 2 bases and V 5 bases, and 7 bases lay outside the gene matches. The germline gives CDR1 SEHNR, CDR2 FQNEAQ (reference sequence). The CDR3 DNA reads as TGTGCCAGCAGCGCGGACAGGCGTCCCACAGATACGCAGTATTTT. Amino acid sequence: CASSADRRPTDTQYF.

In this sample, this clone turned up once. The V call is TRBV7-9, the J call TRBJ1-1; D ambiguous. The CDR3 contains 14 residues. Trimming shortened V by 4 bases and J by 4 bases, and 13 bases separated the two germline ends. Looked up from germline, CDR1 is SEHNR and CDR2 is FQNEAQ (reference sequence). The CDR3 DNA reads as TGTGCCAGCAGCTCCGCGACATCGCTCACTGAAGCTTTCTTT. This codes for CASSSATSLTEAFF.

The gene calls are TRBV5-4 and TRBJ1-2; tentatively, D is TRBD1 (5 bases). V was shortened by 1 base and J by 8 bases, with 9 bases between the two germline ends. Germline V CDR1 and CDR2: SGHNT, YYREEE (reference sequence). This CDR3 region has 12 residues. The CDR3 region is CASSLQGGGYTF. The CDR3 DNA reads TGTGCCAGCAGCTTGCAGGGAGGGGGCTACACCTTC.

The rearrangement links TRBV30 to TRBJ2-4, with a tentative D call TRBD1 (5 bases). CDR1 GTSNPN and CDR2 SVGIG come from the germline V gene (reference sequence). Deletions cut 2 bases from V and 5 bases from J, with 13 bases between. The CDR3 length is 14 residues. The CDR3 region is CAWSWAQGENIQYF. CDR3 nucleotides: TGTGCCTGGAGTTGGGCGCAGGGCGAAAACATTCAGTACTTC.

The V call is TRBV18, the J call TRBJ2-1; D call uncertain. This CDR3 contains 12 residues. Germline loops: CDR1 KGHSH, CDR2 LQKENI. V was clipped by 2 bases and J by 10 bases, with 9 bases between them. The CDR3 DNA follows: TGTGCCAGCTCACCAAAACAGCCGGAGCAGTTCTTC. Its translation is CASSPKQPEQFF. Full variable domain (outside the CDR3, taken from reference TRBV18 and TRBJ2-1): NAGVMQNPRHLVRRRGQEARLRCSPMKGHSHVYWYRQLPEEGLKFMVYLQKENIIDESGMPKERFSAEFPKEGPSILRIQQVVRGDSAAYFCASSPKQPEQFFGPGTRLTVL.

The chain uses TRBV18 and TRBJ2-5; D is ambiguous. CDR3 length equals 12 residues. In germline, CDR1 is KGHSH, CDR2 LQKENI. V shed 4 bases and J shed 5 bases, with 8 bases lying between them. The CDR3 bases are TGTGCCAGCTCACTCGCCGGGGAGACCCAGTACTTC. Amino acid sequence: CASSLAGETQYF. The complete variable domain, with remaining parts taken from reference TRBV18 and TRBJ2-5, reads NAGVMQNPRHLVRRRGQEARLRCSPMKGHSHVYWYRQLPEEGLKFMVYLQKENIIDESGMPKERFSAEFPKEGPSILRIQQVVRGDSAAYFCASSLAGETQYFGPGTRLLVL.